This record covers a single TCR beta chain. Its antigen is currently unknown. This specimen belongs to a study of blood T cells in healthy people across ages. Germline CDR1 and CDR2: SGHTA and FQGNSA. Deletions cut 7 bases from V and 9 bases from J, with 19 bases between. There are 14 residues in the CDR3. Study results and caveats: In older individuals, TCR beta diversity per million T cells was lower, falling roughly linearly with age. There was no known CMV status for donors, so expanded clonotype changes were possibly confounded.

Primers used in a second PCR of roughly 6 to 11 cycles were a sample-barcoded 5' primer and a J-beta primer mix. TCRdb redid the calling of the 5' RACE reads with MiXCR, one entry per CDR3 protein. The table has hundreds of thousands of distinct CDR3 sequences, 49% seen once. Donors ranged from about 6 to 95 years old and were healthy Caucasians in Russia. The sequence derives from a woman aged 55-69 years in good health. The sample consisted of blood. V gene TRBV7-2 combines with J gene TRBJ2-1; possible D gene TRBD2, 6 bases. CDR3 nucleotides: TGTGCCAGCAACCCACTGCGGGATATGAGTGAGCAGTTCTTC. It codes for CASNPLRDMSEQFF.